The 4 T cell receptor beta chains in this list originate from one sample, sequenced in a study of response to subunit inactivated influenza vaccine listed by TCRdb under 2018. Library prep was done by RT-PCR. These reads were obtained on an Illumina HiSeq 2500. TCRdb reworked the public reads: Q25 trimming with fastp, MiXCR clone assembly, productive beta chains retained. Merged by CDR3 protein, the rows form single entries marked with the most common genes and DNA. A total of 600,000 to 850,000 distinct CDR3 sequences appear in this sample, approximately 14% of them only once. 7.5% to 8% of the sample goes to the ten largest clones. Here the sequenced sample was PBMCs from blood, taken approximately 15 days before vaccination. These receptor sequences come from a man aged 50 to 60 who received an inactivated influenza vaccine. Donor details come from another sample of the same person, matched by shared clones.

This clonotype was seen repeatedly, ten times or more. The chain joins TRBV15 to TRBJ1-3, with TRBD1 as a possible D gene (5 bases). The CDR3 length is 16 residues. Germline V gives CDR1 LNHNV, CDR2 YYDKDF (reference sequence). Trimming took off 0 bases at V and 0 bases at J, with 9 bases between the two ends. The CDR3 bases are TGTGCCACCAGCAGAGAGGGACTGGACTCTGGAAACACCATATATTTT. Its translation is CATSREGLDSGNTIYF.

A few counts support this clonotype. The V gene is TRBV7-6, the J gene TRBJ2-1; D uncertain. This CDR3 is 14 amino acids long. The V gene's germline CDR1 is SGHVS and CDR2 FNYEAQ. V was cut by 5 bases and J by 5 bases, with 13 bases left in between. The CDR3 DNA sequence: TGTGCCAGCAGCGCCTTTCCCCGGGACAATGAGCAGTTCTTC. The encoded protein is CASSAFPRDNEQFF.

This rearrangement joins TRBV5-1 to TRBJ2-1; 7 bases align to TRBD1. The germline gives CDR1 SGHRS, CDR2 YFSETQ. The J segment lost 0 bases and the V segment lost 4 bases, leaving 7 bases of the junction unmatched. There are 16 residues in the CDR3. The CDR3 reads CASSALGQPSYNEQFF. The CDR3 DNA sequence: TGCGCCAGCAGCGCCTTGGGACAGCCCTCCTACAATGAGCAGTTCTTC. The full variable domain, completed using reference TRBV5-1 and TRBJ2-1, is KAGVTQTPRYLIKTRGQQVTLSCSPISGHRSVSWYQQTPGQGLQFLFEYFSETQRNKGNFPGRFSGRQFSNSRSEMNVSTLELGDSALYLCASSALGQPSYNEQFFGPGTRLTVL.

This clonotype was observed at least ten times. The V gene is TRBV12-3 or TRBV12-4, the J gene TRBJ2-5, with D perhaps matching TRBD2 (5 bases). V lost 2 bases to trimming and J lost 5 bases, with 9 bases between them. The CDR3 runs to 13 residues. CDR3 in amino acids: CASSLRGSETQYF. For the CDR3, the DNA is TGTGCCAGCAGTTTACGAGGGAGCGAGACCCAGTACTTC.